The table lists the clone carrying this T cell receptor (beta chain) with a count of one. The length of the CDR3 is 14 residues. CDR1 is LGHNA, CDR2 YNFKEQ, per germline. V was clipped by 1 base and J by 0 bases, with 6 bases between them. Per the study methods: Researchers report that nucleated cell counts were estimated from reference gene primer amplification. The method was immunoSEQ multiplex PCR; TCRdb's version includes in-frame clones alone and lacks a portion of them. The V and J calls and clone size come from that table; D and trimming were worked out from the DNA. The repertoire holds fewer than 350,000 clones, approximately 81% seen once, with 2.5% to 3% in the top ten. The sample belongs to a study of blood T cell repertoires in COVID-19. Study overall: T cells, B-cell-depleted T cells, or PBMCs supplied cDNA or gDNA.

The rearrangement uses TRBV4-2 and TRBJ1-2; D uncertain. The sequence came from a woman aged 55-69 years with active or convalescent COVID-19. The sequencing sample was made of peripheral blood. CDR3 in amino acids: CASSQVSANYGYTF. The CDR3 DNA sequence: TGTGCCAGCAGCCAAGTGAGCGCTAACTATGGCTACACCTTC.